These 17 T cell receptor beta chains were sequenced from one sample in a study of human T cells and chemical hapten exposure. Time point of the sample: patch test 2, 6 weeks after DPC sensitization. As for treatment: therapeutic diphenylcyclopropenone sensitization with weekly scalp DPC. TCRdb used MiXCR to reprocess the RACE reads, holding one entry per CDR3 protein. Altogether roughly 52,000 distinct CDR3 sequences are present, 9.5% to 10% being singletons, with the ten largest covering more than 1.5%. The sample consisted of whole blood, taken in connection with sensitization to the hapten diphenylcyclopropenone (DPC). The source is a woman aged 50 to 60 with alopecia areata. Some clones in this sample may be carry-over from other donors' samples.

This clonotype was seen many times. The chain combines TRBV14 with TRBJ1-4; D is undetermined. CDR3 length: 16 amino acids. Germline assignment: CDR1 SGHDN and CDR2 FVKESK. Deletions cut 1 base from V and 0 bases from J, with 9 bases between. The CDR3 nucleotides read TGTGCCAGCAGCCAAGCCTTTTTTGCAACTAATGAAAAACTGTTTTTT. Protein sequence: CASSQAFFATNEKLFF.

In its sample, this clonotype was seen a few times. J is TRBJ2-1 and V is TRBV3-1; TRBD2 aligns across 9 bases. V lost 1 base, J lost 8 bases, and 12 bases stayed unmatched. The length of the CDR3 is 17 residues. In germline, CDR1 is LGHDT, CDR2 YNNKEL (reference sequence). The CDR3 protein is CASSQVGSGRGWYEQFF. The CDR3 nucleotides are TGTGCCAGCAGCCAAGTCGGTAGCGGGAGAGGGTGGTATGAGCAGTTCTTC.

CDR3 residues: CATNPLAGVIGYQETQYF. The DNA of the CDR3 is TGTGCCACAAATCCACTAGCGGGAGTAATTGGGTACCAAGAGACCCAGTACTTC. The V gene is TRBV7-9, the J gene TRBJ2-5, with 11 bases lining up with TRBD2. Per germline, CDR1 SEHNR and CDR2 FQNEAQ (reference sequence). Unmatched junction bases numbered 16, after V lost 10 bases and J lost 0 bases. The CDR3 runs to 18 residues.

Only a few counts were recorded for this clonotype. V is TRBV6-2 or TRBV6-3 and J is TRBJ2-1; no reliable D call. This CDR3 has 15 residues. Per germline, CDR1 MNHEY and CDR2 SVGEGT. V shed 7 bases and J shed 0 bases, with 13 bases lying between them. The CDR3 coding sequence is TGTGCCAGCATTCCGATCCAATCCTCCTACAATGAGCAGTTCTTC. Encoded protein: CASIPIQSSYNEQFF.

The chain links TRBV27 to TRBJ2-7; 10 bases align to TRBD2. With 2 bases clipped from V and 2 bases from J, the junction kept 3 bases outside the gene matches. The CDR3 contains 15 residues. Germline V gene lookup returns CDR1 MNHEY and CDR2 SMNVEV (reference sequence). The CDR3 nucleotides read TGTGCCAGCAGTTTACTAGCGGGAGTCGCCTACGAGCAGTACTTC. Translating it yields CASSLLAGVAYEQYF.

In its sample, this clonotype was seen a few times. The chain uses TRBV4-2 and TRBJ2-2; D gene uncertain. The CDR3 runs 14 residues. Germline values: CDR1 LGHNA, CDR2 YNFKEQ. The V end was cut by 4 bases, the J end by 4 bases, with 10 bases between. The CDR3 region is CASSPRTVTGELFF. Written as DNA, the CDR3 is TGTGCCAGCAGCCCCAGGACGGTCACCGGGGAGCTGTTTTTT.

The genes are TRBV6-2 or TRBV6-3 and TRBJ1-1; 9 bases agree with TRBD1. CDR1 and CDR2 from the germline V gene are MNHEY and SVGEGT. The CDR3 runs 14 residues. J was trimmed by 5 bases and V by 6 bases; bases with no gene match: 7. This CDR3 reads CASRPGTGWTEAFF. In nucleotides, the CDR3 is TGTGCCAGCAGACCAGGGACAGGGTGGACTGAAGCTTTCTTT.

This clonotype has just a few counts. The chain uses TRBV6-5 and TRBJ2-2; TRBD1 matches at 9 bases. V was clipped by 0 bases and J by 4 bases; unmatched bases: 9. This CDR3 spans 18 amino acids. Germline loops: CDR1 MNHEY, CDR2 SVGAGI. CDR3 in amino acids: CASSYSGRTGALTGELFF. In nucleotides, the CDR3 is TGTGCCAGCAGTTACTCGGGGCGGACAGGGGCACTCACCGGGGAGCTGTTTTTT.

This clonotype turned up a few times. V gene TRBV20-1 combines with J gene TRBJ2-7; 7 bases map to TRBD1. The CDR3 has 15 residues. Germline lookup yields CDR1 DFQATT and CDR2 SNEGSKA (reference sequence). V dropped 0 bases and J dropped 4; count of bases not matched to a gene: 9. CDR3 sequence: CSARDTGTDPYEQYF. CDR3 DNA: TGCAGTGCTAGAGATACCGGGACAGACCCGTACGAGCAGTACTTC.

This clonotype has more than one count but fewer than ten. This rearrangement joins TRBV6-2 or TRBV6-3 to TRBJ2-1, with TRBD1 matching 7 bases. Germline CDR1 is MNHEY and CDR2 is SVGEGT. The junction had 13 bases not matched to a gene; V was cut back by 5 bases and J by 9 bases. CDR3 size: 15 residues. The CDR3 DNA is TGTGCCAGCAGTCCCACAGGGGCTGGTAACGGTGAGCAGTTCTTC. Protein: CASSPTGAGNGEQFF.

The rearrangement links TRBV3-1 to TRBJ2-5; D call uncertain. This CDR3 contains 13 residues. Germline CDR1 and CDR2: LGHDT and YNNKEL (reference sequence). V shed 3 bases and J shed 0 bases, with 5 bases lying between them. CDR3 amino acids: CASSHRHQETQYF. CDR3 coding DNA: TGTGCCAGCAGCCACCGACACCAAGAGACCCAGTACTTC.

CDR3 bases: TGCAGTGCAGCCCGGGACTTCCCCAAAAACATTCAGTACTTC. Translation: CSAARDFPKNIQYF. This chain connects TRBV20-1 to TRBJ2-4; weak D call: TRBD2 (6 bases). Trimming stripped 6 bases from V and 2 bases from J, with 14 bases between. This CDR3 contains 14 residues. The germline V gene has CDR1 DFQATT and CDR2 SNEGSKA (reference sequence).

This clonotype was observed a few times. This chain uses TRBV18 with TRBJ1-1; the D gene is possibly TRBD1 (6 bases). Germline lookup yields CDR1 KGHSH and CDR2 LQKENI. CDR3 length: 11 amino acids. Trimming took off 5 bases at V and 7 bases at J, with 8 bases between the two ends. This CDR3 is CASSTQGEAFF. In DNA form, the CDR3 reads TGTGCCAGCTCAACACAGGGTGAAGCTTTCTTT. Supplemented by reference TRBV18 and TRBJ1-1, the full variable domain reads NAGVMQNPRHLVRRRGQEARLRCSPMKGHSHVYWYRQLPEEGLKFMVYLQKENIIDESGMPKERFSAEFPKEGPSILRIQQVVRGDSAAYFCASSTQGEAFFGQGTRLTVV.

This clonotype has just a few counts. This chain links TRBV3-1 with TRBJ1-1; D might be TRBD1 (5 bases). V was cut by 4 bases and J by 4 bases, with 13 bases left in between. The CDR3 has 14 amino acids. Germline V gene sequence: CDR1 LGHDT, CDR2 YNNKEL (reference sequence). CDR3: CASSLTRGLTEAFF. The CDR3 DNA reads TGTGCCAGCAGCCTCACAAGGGGCCTCACTGAAGCTTTCTTT.

This clonotype came up many times. The V call is TRBV12-3 or TRBV12-4, the J call TRBJ2-3; no reliable D call. The CDR3 is made up of 12 amino acids. The V and J ends lost 5 bases and 4 bases respectively, with 7 bases between them. The CDR3 sequence is CASSEFPDTQYF. CDR3 DNA: TGTGCCAGCAGTGAATTCCCAGATACGCAGTATTTT.

The chain employs TRBV16 and TRBJ2-1, with 9 bases identical to TRBD2. The germline V gene has CDR1 KGHSY and CDR2 FQNENV. With 0 bases clipped from V and 8 bases from J, the junction kept 2 bases outside the gene matches. This CDR3 is 14 amino acids long. Here the CDR3 DNA reads TGTGCCAGCAGCCAATCTAGCGGGAGATATGAGCAGTTCTTC. Translation gives CASSQSSGRYEQFF.

Ten or more counts support this clonotype. The chain recombines TRBV18 with TRBJ2-1, with D perhaps matching TRBD2 (6 bases). Trimming removed 6 bases from V and 0 bases from J, with 12 bases in between. Germline assignment: CDR1 KGHSH and CDR2 LQKENI. The CDR3 is 15 residues long. The CDR3 sequence: CASSLRESSYNEQFF. The CDR3 DNA sequence: TGTGCCAGCTCCCTCCGGGAGAGCTCCTACAATGAGCAGTTCTTC.